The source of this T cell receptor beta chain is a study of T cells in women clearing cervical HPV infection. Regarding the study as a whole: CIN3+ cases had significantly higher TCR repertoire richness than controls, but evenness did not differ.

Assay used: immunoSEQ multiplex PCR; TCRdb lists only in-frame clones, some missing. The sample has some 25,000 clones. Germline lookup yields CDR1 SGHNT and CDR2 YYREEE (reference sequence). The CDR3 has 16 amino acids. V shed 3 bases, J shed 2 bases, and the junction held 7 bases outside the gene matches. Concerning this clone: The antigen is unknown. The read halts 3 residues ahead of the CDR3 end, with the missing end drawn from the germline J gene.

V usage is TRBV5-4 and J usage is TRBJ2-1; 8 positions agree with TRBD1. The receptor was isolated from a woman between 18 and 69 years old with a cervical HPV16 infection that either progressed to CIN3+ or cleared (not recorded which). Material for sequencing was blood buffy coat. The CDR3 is CASSYGQGRTYNEQFF. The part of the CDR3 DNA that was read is TGTGCCAGCAGCTATGGACAGGGTCGGACCTACAATGAG.